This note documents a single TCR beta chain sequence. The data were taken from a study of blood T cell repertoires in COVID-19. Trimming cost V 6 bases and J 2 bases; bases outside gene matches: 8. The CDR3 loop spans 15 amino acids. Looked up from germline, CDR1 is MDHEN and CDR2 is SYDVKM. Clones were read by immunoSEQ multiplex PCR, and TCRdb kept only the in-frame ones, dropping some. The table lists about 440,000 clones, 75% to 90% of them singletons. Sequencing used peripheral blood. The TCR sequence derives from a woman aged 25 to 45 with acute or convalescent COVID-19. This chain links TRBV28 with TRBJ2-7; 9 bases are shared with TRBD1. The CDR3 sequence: CASRPGTGIPYEQYF. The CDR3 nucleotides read TGTGCCAGCAGGCCTGGGACAGGGATACCCTACGAGCAGTACTTC.